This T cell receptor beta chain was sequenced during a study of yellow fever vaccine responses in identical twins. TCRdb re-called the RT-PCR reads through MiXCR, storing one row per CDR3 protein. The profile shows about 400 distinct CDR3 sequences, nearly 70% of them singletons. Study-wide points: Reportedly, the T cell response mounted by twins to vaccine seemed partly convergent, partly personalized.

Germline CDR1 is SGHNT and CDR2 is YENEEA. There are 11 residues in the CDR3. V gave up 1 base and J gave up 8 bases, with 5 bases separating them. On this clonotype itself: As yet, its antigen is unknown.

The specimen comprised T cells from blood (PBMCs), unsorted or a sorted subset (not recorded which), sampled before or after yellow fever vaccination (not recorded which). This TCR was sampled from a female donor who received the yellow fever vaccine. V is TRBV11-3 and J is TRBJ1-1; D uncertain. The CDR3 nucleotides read TGTGCCAGCAGCTTAGGAGGCGAAGCTTTCTTT. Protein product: CASSLGGEAFF.